This is a list of T cell receptor beta chains from one sample in a study of blood T cell repertoires in COVID-19. Libraries were prepared by immunoSEQ multiplex PCR; TCRdb keeps only in-frame clonotypes and omits some of them. The sample has about 110,000 clones; 75% to 85% are singletons. Sequenced input: peripheral blood. All receptors come from an elderly woman with active or convalescent COVID-19. CDR3s include the opening cysteine and the closing phenylalanine or tryptophan. Each record gives: CDR3 protein, CDR3 DNA, D gene, V gene, clone size, J gene. D genes are given only for firm matches. Expanded clones are given a class, and other clones once, few, many or no size at all.

cdr3_aa: CASSPGTSGREQFF
cdr3_nt: TGTGCCAGCTCCCCCGGGACTAGCGGCCGTGAGCAGTTCTTC
d_call: TRBD2
v_call: TRBV18
clone_size: -
j_call: TRBJ2-1

cdr3_aa: CASREGQGNEQYF
cdr3_nt: TGTGCCAGCAGGGAGGGACAGGGGAACGAGCAGTACTTC
d_call: TRBD1
v_call: TRBV12-3/TRBV12-4
clone_size: -
j_call: TRBJ2-7

cdr3_aa: CASRRLQTAYEQYF
cdr3_nt: TGTGCCAGCCGACGATTGCAGACAGCCTACGAGCAGTACTTC
d_call: -
v_call: TRBV6-5
clone_size: -
j_call: TRBJ2-7

cdr3_aa: CASSLPASSYEQYF
cdr3_nt: TGTGCCAGCAGCCTTCCTGCCAGTTCCTACGAGCAGTACTTC
d_call: -
v_call: TRBV5-6
clone_size: -
j_call: TRBJ2-7

cdr3_aa: CASSESFYEQYF
cdr3_nt: TGTGCCAGCAGTGAGAGCTTTTACGAGCAGTACTTC
d_call: -
v_call: TRBV2
clone_size: -
j_call: TRBJ2-7

cdr3_aa: CASSVTGKANYGYTF
cdr3_nt: TGCGCCAGCAGCGTGACAGGGAAAGCTAACTATGGCTACACCTTC
d_call: TRBD1
v_call: TRBV5-1
clone_size: -
j_call: TRBJ1-2

cdr3_aa: CASSNDRGRRGYTF
cdr3_nt: TGTGCCAGCAGCAACGACAGGGGGCGTAGAGGCTACACCTTC
d_call: TRBD1
v_call: TRBV7-9
clone_size: -
j_call: TRBJ1-2

cdr3_aa: CAISGQGEGEQYF
cdr3_nt: TGTGCCATCAGTGGACAGGGGGAAGGCGAGCAGTACTTC
d_call: TRBD1
v_call: TRBV10-3
clone_size: -
j_call: TRBJ2-7

cdr3_aa: CASSLGGLAGLETDTQYF
cdr3_nt: TGCGCCAGCAGCTTGGGCGGACTAGCGGGATTGGAGACAGATACGCAGTATTTT
d_call: TRBD2
v_call: TRBV5-1
clone_size: -
j_call: TRBJ2-3

cdr3_aa: CASSLDRDGEKLFF
cdr3_nt: TGTGCCAGCAGCTTAGATCGGGATGGTGAAAAACTGTTTTTT
d_call: -
v_call: TRBV7-6
clone_size: -
j_call: TRBJ1-4

cdr3_aa: CASSPGSLAFYNEQFF
cdr3_nt: TGCGCCAGCAGCCCGGGGTCGCTAGCGTTCTACAATGAGCAGTTCTTC
d_call: -
v_call: TRBV5-1
clone_size: -
j_call: TRBJ2-1

cdr3_aa: CASSLGGGGYNEQFF
cdr3_nt: TGTGCCAGCAGCTTAGGGGGAGGGGGCTACAATGAGCAGTTCTTC
d_call: -
v_call: TRBV7-9
clone_size: -
j_call: TRBJ2-1

cdr3_aa: CASSLTGGSGANVLTF
cdr3_nt: TGTGCCAGCAGCTTAACAGGGGGCTCTGGGGCCAACGTCCTGACTTTC
d_call: TRBD1
v_call: TRBV7-8
clone_size: -
j_call: TRBJ2-6

cdr3_aa: CASSPSGQGVNEQYF
cdr3_nt: TGTGCCAGTAGTCCCTCGGGACAGGGGGTCAACGAGCAGTACTTC
d_call: TRBD1
v_call: TRBV19
clone_size: -
j_call: TRBJ2-7

cdr3_aa: CATSRTTTNEKLFF
cdr3_nt: TGTGCCACCAGCCGAACAACAACTAATGAAAAACTGTTTTTT
d_call: -
v_call: TRBV15
clone_size: -
j_call: TRBJ1-4

cdr3_aa: CASSLTSGGSYEQYF
cdr3_nt: TGTGCCAGCAGTTTAACTAGCGGAGGTTCCTACGAGCAGTACTTC
d_call: TRBD2
v_call: TRBV28
clone_size: once
j_call: TRBJ2-7

cdr3_aa: CASSPGFRNTEAFF
cdr3_nt: TGTGCCAGCAGTCCAGGGTTTCGGAACACTGAAGCTTTCTTT
d_call: -
v_call: TRBV28
clone_size: few
j_call: TRBJ1-1

cdr3_aa: CASSLGTGGGEAFF
cdr3_nt: TGCGCCAGCAGCTTGGGGACAGGGGGCGGTGAAGCTTTCTTT
d_call: TRBD1
v_call: TRBV5-1
clone_size: -
j_call: TRBJ1-1

cdr3_aa: CASSTWQGAYEQYF
cdr3_nt: TGTGCCAGCAGTACTTGGCAGGGGGCCTACGAGCAGTACTTC
d_call: TRBD1
v_call: TRBV27
clone_size: few
j_call: TRBJ2-7

cdr3_aa: CSVGSGTPISEQYF
cdr3_nt: TGCAGCGTTGGTTCCGGGACACCCATTTCCGAGCAGTACTTC
d_call: -
v_call: TRBV29-1
clone_size: once
j_call: TRBJ2-7

cdr3_aa: CASSQWRSEAGYTF
cdr3_nt: TGTGCCAGCAGCCAATGGAGAAGTGAAGCGGGCTACACCTTC
d_call: -
v_call: TRBV3-1/TRBV3-2
clone_size: -
j_call: TRBJ1-2

cdr3_aa: CASSPGIPSYNEQFF
cdr3_nt: TGTGCCAGCAGTCCAGGGATACCCTCCTACAATGAGCAGTTCTTC
d_call: -
v_call: TRBV27
clone_size: -
j_call: TRBJ2-1

cdr3_aa: CASSLKSGSIADTQYF
cdr3_nt: TGTGCCAGCAGCTTGAAAAGCGGGAGTATCGCAGATACGCAGTATTTT
d_call: TRBD2
v_call: TRBV5-4
clone_size: -
j_call: TRBJ2-3

cdr3_aa: CASSPSGTGGESNYGYTF
cdr3_nt: TGTGCCAGCTCACCTTCCGGGACAGGGGGCGAATCTAACTATGGCTACACCTTC
d_call: TRBD1
v_call: TRBV18
clone_size: -
j_call: TRBJ1-2

cdr3_aa: CASSDRGYEQYF
cdr3_nt: TGTGCCAGCAGTGACAGGGGTTACGAGCAGTACTTC
d_call: -
v_call: TRBV6-1
clone_size: -
j_call: TRBJ2-7

cdr3_aa: CAITGHRSGNTIYF
cdr3_nt: TGTGCCATCACGGGACACCGCTCTGGAAACACCATATATTTT
d_call: -
v_call: TRBV10-3
clone_size: -
j_call: TRBJ1-3

cdr3_aa: CASSRQGENYGYTF
cdr3_nt: TGTGCCAGCAGCCGACAGGGGGAGAACTATGGCTACACCTTC
d_call: TRBD1
v_call: TRBV7-9
clone_size: -
j_call: TRBJ1-2

cdr3_aa: CSVGTSGYRDTQYF
cdr3_nt: TGCAGCGTCGGGACTAGCGGGTACAGGGATACGCAGTATTTT
d_call: TRBD2
v_call: TRBV29-1
clone_size: -
j_call: TRBJ2-3

cdr3_aa: CSASGTGPYEQYF
cdr3_nt: TGCAGTGCTAGTGGGACAGGGCCTTACGAGCAGTACTTC
d_call: TRBD1
v_call: TRBV20-1
clone_size: -
j_call: TRBJ2-7

cdr3_aa: CASSTGRRDSPLHF
cdr3_nt: TGTGCCAGCAGCACGGGACGGAGGGATTCACCCCTCCACTTT
d_call: -
v_call: TRBV7-9
clone_size: -
j_call: TRBJ1-6

cdr3_aa: CASSPITSGSPDTQYF
cdr3_nt: TGTGCCAGCAGCCCAATTACTAGCGGGAGCCCAGATACGCAGTATTTT
d_call: TRBD2
v_call: TRBV7-6
clone_size: -
j_call: TRBJ2-3

cdr3_aa: CASSQGGEQYF
cdr3_nt: TGTGCCAGCAGCCAAGGAGGCGAGCAGTACTTC
d_call: -
v_call: TRBV3-1/TRBV3-2
clone_size: -
j_call: TRBJ2-7

cdr3_aa: CASSLDIFNEQFF
cdr3_nt: TGCGCCAGCAGCTTGGATATCTTTAATGAGCAGTTCTTC
d_call: -
v_call: TRBV5-1
clone_size: -
j_call: TRBJ2-1

cdr3_aa: CASEGTSDYNEQFF
cdr3_nt: TGTGCCAGCGAAGGGACTAGCGACTACAATGAGCAGTTCTTC
d_call: TRBD2
v_call: TRBV6-6
clone_size: -
j_call: TRBJ2-1

cdr3_aa: CASSAGTSGNNEQFF
cdr3_nt: TGCGCCAGCAGTGCCGGGACTAGCGGAAACAATGAGCAGTTCTTC
d_call: TRBD2
v_call: TRBV10-1
clone_size: -
j_call: TRBJ2-1

cdr3_aa: CASSQLAGGPGEQFF
cdr3_nt: TGTGCCAGCAGTCAATTAGCGGGAGGGCCGGGTGAGCAGTTCTTC
d_call: TRBD2
v_call: TRBV7-3
clone_size: -
j_call: TRBJ2-1

cdr3_aa: CASSLYGTAATNEKLFF
cdr3_nt: TGTGCCAGCAGTTTATACGGGACAGCCGCAACTAATGAAAAACTGTTTTTT
d_call: TRBD1
v_call: TRBV27
clone_size: -
j_call: TRBJ1-4

cdr3_aa: CASSVDGLSNQPQHF
cdr3_nt: TGTGCCAGCAGCGTAGACGGACTTAGCAATCAGCCCCAGCATTTT
d_call: -
v_call: TRBV7-9
clone_size: -
j_call: TRBJ1-5

cdr3_aa: CASSWGTGEGYEQYF
cdr3_nt: TGTGCCAGCAGTTGGGGGACAGGGGAAGGGTACGAGCAGTACTTC
d_call: TRBD1
v_call: TRBV6-5
clone_size: -
j_call: TRBJ2-7

cdr3_aa: CASSPGGTGGLGGYTF
cdr3_nt: TGTGCCAGCAGCCCGGGGGGGACAGGGGGCCTTGGTGGCTACACCTTC
d_call: TRBD1
v_call: TRBV5-4
clone_size: -
j_call: TRBJ1-2

cdr3_aa: CASSEARAEKGYEQYF
cdr3_nt: TGTGCCAGCAGTGAAGCGAGGGCAGAAAAAGGCTACGAGCAGTACTTC
d_call: -
v_call: TRBV6-1
clone_size: -
j_call: TRBJ2-7

cdr3_aa: CASSLVRLAAYEQYF
cdr3_nt: TGTGCCAGCAGCTTAGTGAGGCTAGCGGCCTACGAGCAGTACTTC
d_call: TRBD2
v_call: TRBV7-2
clone_size: -
j_call: TRBJ2-7